This T cell receptor (beta chain) emerged from a study of glioma-infiltrating T cells after dendritic cell vaccination. Study-level information: Autologous tumor lysate-pulsed dendritic cell vaccination was given between the early 2000s and the early 2010s. Study results and limitations: Estimated pretreatment TIL content predicted outcome after dendritic cell vaccination.

The ends were cut back, 1 base at V and 6 bases at J, with 9 bases in the middle. The CDR3 is made up of 13 amino acids. Per the germline V gene, CDR1 is MGHDK and CDR2 is SYGVNS. Points on this clone: Its matching antigen is unknown.

Sequencing was performed with immunoSEQ multiplex PCR; in TCRdb, only in-frame clones are kept and a portion is missing. Of 95,000 to 110,000 clones listed, 80% to 90% are singletons. All glioblastoma patients lacked an isocitrate dehydrogenase mutation. PBMC sampling occurred before vaccination, two weeks after the third dose, and at progression. This specimen was blood, taken before dendritic cell vaccination. This sequence originates from a human donor with glioblastoma. The genes are TRBV25-1 and TRBJ1-2; a weak D match, TRBD1 (5 bases). CDR3 region: CASSESGRDGYTF. CDR3 nucleotides: TGTGCCAGCAGTGAATCAGGGAGGGATGGCTACACCTTC.